This T cell receptor (beta chain) originates from a study of shared clonotypes between healthy human individuals. Running of the assay took place at deep level. On sorted subsets, replicate PCRs used roughly 190 ng DNA, or 30,000 or so T cell genomes. Libraries were prepared by immunoSEQ multiplex PCR; TCRdb keeps only in-frame clonotypes and omits some of them. The data show about 2,100,000 clones, under 95% seen once. The V gene's germline CDR1 is LGHNA and CDR2 YSLEER. V lost 5 bases and J lost 0, with 25 bases in between. This CDR3 spans 20 amino acids. CD45RO-negative cells were positively selected for CCR7, leaving out terminally differentiated effector memory CD45RA+ cells.

The sequencing sample was made of naive CD8+ T cells from PBMCs. The receptor was derived from a man aged 18 to 35 in good health. Some clones in this sample may be carry-over from other donors' samples. J is TRBJ2-2 and V is TRBV4-3, with no clear D. For the CDR3, the DNA is TGCGCCAGCAGCTCCAGAGCGCGGTCGAAAATCACGACGAACACCGGGGAGCTGTTTTTT. As protein: CASSSRARSKITTNTGELFF.